This is a list of T cell receptor beta chains from one sample in a study of shared clonotypes between healthy human individuals. Measured with immunoSEQ multiplex PCR; TCRdb has only the in-frame clones, and not every one. There are over 950,000 clones in the sample; 70% to 85% occur only once, and roughly 0.82% lies in the top ten. Sequencing was performed on memory CD4+ T cells from PBMCs. These receptor sequences come from a man younger than 30 in good health. Some clones in this sample may be carry-over from other donors' samples. The CDR3 runs from the conserved cysteine through the conserved F or W. Fields, in order: CDR3 length, J gene, clone size, V gene, D gene, CDR3 DNA, CDR3 protein. The D gene is left open where the match is weak. Expanded clones are given a class, and other clones once, few, many or no size at all.

CDR3 length: 13
J gene: TRBJ2-1
clone size: NA
V gene: TRBV6-5
D gene: NA
CDR3 DNA: TGTGCCAGCAGAGACAGGTCCTACAATGAGCAGTTCTTC
CDR3 protein: CASRDRSYNEQFF

CDR3 length: 15
J gene: TRBJ1-1
clone size: NA
V gene: TRBV5-1
D gene: TRBD1
CDR3 DNA: TGCGCCAGCAGCTTAACAGGGGGCGTGGGCACTGAAGCTTTCTTT
CDR3 protein: CASSLTGGVGTEAFF

CDR3 length: 13
J gene: TRBJ1-1
clone size: NA
V gene: TRBV2
D gene: NA
CDR3 DNA: TGTGCCAGCAGTGAGAACCCGATTGCTGAAGCTTTCTTT
CDR3 protein: CASSENPIAEAFF

CDR3 length: 15
J gene: TRBJ1-2
clone size: NA
V gene: TRBV18
D gene: TRBD1
CDR3 DNA: TGTGCCAGCTCACCCTACGGACAGGGGAGAGCGGGCTACACCTTC
CDR3 protein: CASSPYGQGRAGYTF

CDR3 length: 12
J gene: TRBJ1-2
clone size: few
V gene: TRBV29-1
D gene: NA
CDR3 DNA: TGCAGCGTTGATGCCGGGTACTATGGCTACACCTTC
CDR3 protein: CSVDAGYYGYTF

CDR3 length: 13
J gene: TRBJ1-1
clone size: NA
V gene: TRBV18
D gene: TRBD1
CDR3 DNA: TGTGCCAGCTCACCGAGGGGGCCAACTGAAGCTTTCTTT
CDR3 protein: CASSPRGPTEAFF

CDR3 length: 16
J gene: TRBJ2-1
clone size: NA
V gene: TRBV7-7
D gene: TRBD2
CDR3 DNA: TGTGCCAGCAGCTTACGACTAGCGGGAGGGCACGGCGAGCAGTTCTTC
CDR3 protein: CASSLRLAGGHGEQFF

CDR3 length: 13
J gene: TRBJ2-5
clone size: NA
V gene: TRBV5-4
D gene: TRBD2
CDR3 DNA: TGTGCCAGCAGCTTTGGCGGGAGTGGGACCCAGTACTTC
CDR3 protein: CASSFGGSGTQYF

CDR3 length: 16
J gene: TRBJ2-1
clone size: NA
V gene: TRBV25-1
D gene: NA
CDR3 DNA: TGTGCCAGCAGTGAATTCCGTGGGAGCACATACAATGAGCAGTTCTTC
CDR3 protein: CASSEFRGSTYNEQFF

CDR3 length: 17
J gene: TRBJ1-2
clone size: NA
V gene: TRBV28
D gene: NA
CDR3 DNA: TGTGCCAGCAGTTTATCAACCTTCACAGGGTTACGGTATGGCTACACCTTC
CDR3 protein: CASSLSTFTGLRYGYTF

CDR3 length: 15
J gene: TRBJ2-3
clone size: NA
V gene: TRBV6-6
D gene: NA
CDR3 DNA: TGTGCCAGCAGTTACTCGGGCGGACTCACAGATACGCAGTATTTT
CDR3 protein: CASSYSGGLTDTQYF